Described below is a single T cell receptor (beta chain) sequence and its context. The target antigen is unknown. This sample is part of a study of cytomegalovirus exposure and HLA in healthy donors. Study-level points and caveats: For TCR beta chains, V- and J-gene trimming was later linked to a missense DCLRE1C variant.

V dropped 5 bases and J dropped 3; count of bases not matched to a gene: 6. This CDR3 spans 14 amino acids. The V gene's germline CDR1 is SNHLY and CDR2 FYNNEI. The PCR had 60 Vbeta and 13 Jbeta primers. Clones were read by immunoSEQ multiplex PCR, and TCRdb kept only the in-frame ones, dropping some. The data contain fewer than 150,000 clones, roughly 85% of them singletons. Specimen: PBMCs. The source of this sequence is a man aged 40-50 years in good health and CMV-seropositive. The rearrangement joins TRBV2 to TRBJ1-2; 7 nucleotides align to TRBD1. CDR3 protein: CASSLRGTDYGYTF. The CDR3 DNA sequence: TGTGCCAGCAGTCTAAGAGGGACAGACTATGGCTACACCTTC.